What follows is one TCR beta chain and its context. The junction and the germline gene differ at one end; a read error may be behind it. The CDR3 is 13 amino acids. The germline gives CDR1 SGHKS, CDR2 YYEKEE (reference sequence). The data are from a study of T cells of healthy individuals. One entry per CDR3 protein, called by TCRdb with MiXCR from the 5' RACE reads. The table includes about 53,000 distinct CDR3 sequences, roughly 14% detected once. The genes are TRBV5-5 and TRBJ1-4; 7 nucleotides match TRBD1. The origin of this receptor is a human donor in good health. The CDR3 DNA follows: TGTGTCAGCAGCCGGGACAGTAATGAAAAACTGTTTTTT. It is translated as CVSSRDSNEKLFF.